A single T cell receptor (beta chain) is shown here with its context. The data derive from a study of blood T cell repertoires in COVID-19. Study background: Whether acute or convalescent, the COVID-19 samples came from the United States, Italy and Spain. Nucleic acid was either cDNA or gDNA, and it came from T cells, B-cell-depleted T cells, or PBMCs.

Only in-frame clones appear in the TCRdb table, and some are missing; sequencing was by immunoSEQ multiplex PCR. The sample yields fewer than 90,000 clones, around nine tenths seen once. Germline V gene lookup returns CDR1 SEHNR and CDR2 FQNEAQ (reference sequence). The CDR3 sequence is 15 residues long. V shed 3 bases and J 2 bases; nucleotides not matched to a gene: 5. Sequencing was done on a sample of peripheral blood. The chain is built from TRBV7-9 and TRBJ1-1; 8 bases line up with TRBD1. The TCR was taken from a man aged 50 or older with active or convalescent COVID-19. CDR3 sequence: CASSLGDRQNTEAFF. CDR3 nucleotides: TGTGCCAGCAGCTTGGGGGACAGGCAAAACACTGAAGCTTTCTTT.